The 25 T cell receptor beta chains below were found in one sample sequenced in a study of cytomegalovirus exposure and HLA in healthy donors. Vbeta (60) and Jbeta (13) primers were used in the PCR. TCRdb's table, derived via immunoSEQ multiplex PCR, lists solely in-frame clones and lacks some. The table includes about 240,000 clones, about 81% detected once. Sequencing was done on a sample of PBMCs. These receptors all come from a woman in her sixties or seventies in good health and CMV-seropositive.

This clone came up once. The J gene is TRBJ1-2, the V gene TRBV5-1; 9 nucleotides match TRBD1. Trimming removed 7 bases from V and 0 bases from J; junction bases left unmatched: 7. CDR1 SGHRS and CDR2 YFSETQ come from the germline V gene. This CDR3 is built from 15 residues. The CDR3 sequence: CASGTGQYTNYGYTF. The CDR3 coding sequence is TGCGCCAGCGGGACAGGGCAATATACTAACTATGGCTACACCTTC.

V gene TRBV7-3 combines with J gene TRBJ2-7; no definite D call. Between the trimmed V and J ends, which lost 2 bases and 2 bases, there was a span of 22 bases. Looked up from germline, CDR1 is SGHTA and CDR2 is FQGTGA. The CDR3 has 18 amino acids. The chain's CDR3 is CASSLFARRATSTYEQYF. The CDR3 region has the DNA TGTGCCAGCAGCTTATTTGCCCGACGCGCGACTTCTACCTACGAGCAGTACTTC.

In its sample, this clone was seen a few times. This chain connects TRBV7-9 to TRBJ2-1; possibly TRBD2 for D (6 bases). CDR1 and CDR2 from the germline V gene are SEHNR and FQNEAQ (reference sequence). Trimming removed 4 bases at V and 7 bases at J, with 8 bases between. This CDR3 spans 12 amino acids. CDR3 loop: CASSSRGNEQFF. Here the CDR3 DNA reads TGTGCCAGCAGCTCCCGGGGGAATGAGCAGTTCTTC.

The V call is TRBV7-8, the J call TRBJ2-7; a possible D gene is TRBD1 (5 bases). Per the germline V gene, CDR1 is SGHVS and CDR2 is FQNEAQ. V was clipped by 2 bases and J by 2 bases, with 13 bases between them. This CDR3 region has 15 residues. The CDR3 DNA reads as TGTGCCAGCAGCTTAACTCCCCTCAGGGCCTACGAGCAGTACTTC. This sequence encodes CASSLTPLRAYEQYF.

The rearrangement uses TRBV28 and TRBJ1-5; the D is unclear. The V end was cut by 1 base, the J end by 2 bases, with 9 bases between. The CDR3 has 15 amino acids. Germline CDR1 MDHEN, CDR2 SYDVKM. CDR3 loop: CASSLSAGGNQPQHF. The CDR3 nucleotides read TGTGCCAGCAGTTTATCAGCCGGGGGCAATCAGCCCCAGCATTTT. Full variable domain (missing parts from reference TRBV28 and TRBJ1-5): DVKVTQSSRYLVKRTGEKVFLECVQDMDHENMFWYRQDPGLGLRLIYFSYDVKMKEKGDIPEGYSVSREKKERFSLILESASTNQTSMYLCASSLSAGGNQPQHFGDGTRLSIL.

The J gene is TRBJ1-1, the V gene TRBV5-1, with unresolved D. The ends were cut back, 4 bases at V and 0 bases at J, with 7 bases in the middle. The CDR3 has 13 amino acids. Germline assignment: CDR1 SGHRS and CDR2 YFSETQ. The CDR3 coding sequence is TGCGCCAGCAGCATACTACTGAACACTGAAGCTTTCTTT. Amino acid sequence: CASSILLNTEAFF.

The chain joins TRBV7-9 to TRBJ2-2; no clear D gene. This CDR3 is built from 17 residues. Germline CDR1 and CDR2: SEHNR and FQNEAQ (reference sequence). V shed 2 bases and J shed 2 bases, with 15 bases lying between them. This CDR3 is CASSLSGHHTNTGELFF. In DNA, the CDR3 is TGTGCCAGCAGCTTATCAGGTCATCATACAAACACCGGGGAGCTGTTTTTT.

This sequence joins TRBV19 and TRBJ2-3, with 9 bases aligning to TRBD1. The junction had 8 bases not matched to a gene; V was cut back by 6 bases and J by 4 bases. Germline V gene sequence: CDR1 LNHDA, CDR2 SQIVND (reference sequence). The CDR3 covers 15 residues. The CDR3 reads CASRLRDRAADTQYF. Here the CDR3 DNA reads TGTGCCAGTAGACTACGGGACAGGGCGGCAGATACGCAGTATTTT.

The chain links TRBV29-1 to TRBJ2-1; tentatively, D is TRBD1 (5 bases). Germline CDR1 SQVTM, CDR2 ANQGSEA. V was trimmed by 2 bases and J by 0 bases, leaving 17 bases between them. The CDR3 length is 17 residues. The CDR3 protein is CSVELLRGMSSYNEQFF. The CDR3 coding sequence is TGCAGCGTTGAACTACTAAGGGGCATGAGCTCCTACAATGAGCAGTTCTTC.

Here the CDR3 DNA reads TGTGCCAGCAGGCTGACAGGGGACTATGGCTACACCTTC. Translating gives CASRLTGDYGYTF. The V and J genes are TRBV27 and TRBJ1-2; TRBD1 matches at 8 bases. The germline V gene encodes CDR1 MNHEY and CDR2 SMNVEV (reference sequence). Germline trimming cut 6 bases from V and 3 bases from J; bases unmatched to any gene: 3. CDR3 size: 13 residues.

This sequence joins TRBV6-1 and TRBJ2-2; D perhaps matches TRBD1 (6 bases). The V end was cut by 8 bases, the J end by 0 bases, with 13 bases between. CDR3 length: 15 residues. Germline V gene sequence: CDR1 MNHNS, CDR2 SASEGT. The CDR3 spells CASPRGRSNTGELFF. The DNA for the CDR3 is TGTGCCAGCCCCAGGGGCCGATCGAACACCGGGGAGCTGTTTTTT.

J is TRBJ1-2 and V is TRBV6-1, with TRBD1 matching over 8 bases. CDR1 is MNHNS and CDR2 is SASEGT in the germline V gene. This CDR3 has 13 amino acids. J gave up 9 bases and V 8 bases, and 11 bases lay outside the gene matches. The CDR3 coding sequence is TGTGCCAGCGTGGCAGGGGGCCCTAGGAGCTACACCTTC. Protein: CASVAGGPRSYTF.

V is TRBV5-4 and J is TRBJ2-1; tentative D call: TRBD1 (6 bases). The germline V gene has CDR1 SGHNT and CDR2 YYREEE (reference sequence). This CDR3 has 13 amino acids. V was pared by 6 bases and J by 9 bases, with 16 bases between. The chain's CDR3 is CASTTRGTLEQFF. The CDR3 nucleotides are TGTGCCAGCACCACAAGGGGGACGCTTGAGCAGTTCTTC.

This clone was seen just once. The chain employs TRBV7-9 and TRBJ2-7; no clear D. CDR3 length: 12 amino acids. Trimming removed 4 bases at V and 3 bases at J, with 7 bases between. CDR1 and CDR2 (germline): SEHNR, FQNEAQ (reference sequence). CDR3 DNA: TGTGCCAGCAGCTCAAAACTCTACGAGCAGTACTTC. Translated, it gives CASSSKLYEQYF.

The V call is TRBV27, the J call TRBJ2-2, with D possibly TRBD1 on 5 matching bases. Trimming left V 2 bases short and J 5 bases short, with 12 bases between. Germline V lookup: CDR1 MNHEY, CDR2 SMNVEV (reference sequence). The CDR3 sequence is 15 residues long. CDR3 bases: TGTGCCAGCAGTTTAAGAGACAGCGAAACCGGGGAGCTGTTTTTT. It is translated as CASSLRDSETGELFF.

The rearrangement uses TRBV7-9 and TRBJ1-2, with D possibly being TRBD1 (5 bases). V was trimmed by 6 bases and J by 6 bases, leaving 14 bases between them. The CDR3 spans 13 residues. Looked up from germline, CDR1 is SEHNR and CDR2 is FQNEAQ (reference sequence). The CDR3 loop reads CASSLRQQDGYTF. The CDR3 nucleotides read TGTGCCAGCAGTCTTCGACAGCAGGATGGCTACACCTTC.

V gene TRBV29-1 combines with J gene TRBJ1-6; 8 bases are a match to TRBD1. The CDR3 loop spans 14 amino acids. With 6 bases clipped from V and 10 bases from J, the junction kept 11 bases outside the gene matches. Germline CDR1 SQVTM, CDR2 ANQGSEA. This chain's CDR3 is CSVAGGGLGSPLHF. CDR3 DNA sequence: TGCAGCGTCGCAGGGGGCGGTCTGGGGTCACCCCTCCACTTT.

The chain combines TRBV7-3 with TRBJ2-2, with TRBD1 identical over 7 bases. CDR3 length equals 17 residues. V trimming: 1 base; J trimming: 1 base; junction bases outside the gene matches: 6. Germline CDR1 SGHTA, CDR2 FQGTGA. The CDR3 region is CASSLRGTAMNTGELFF. In DNA form, the CDR3 reads TGTGCCAGCAGCTTAAGGGGGACAGCGATGAACACCGGGGAGCTGTTTTTT.

This chain connects TRBV18 to TRBJ2-1, with TRBD2 identical over 9 bases. With V trimmed by 6 bases and J by 1 base, 4 bases remained unmatched. The germline V gene has CDR1 KGHSH and CDR2 LQKENI. The CDR3 length is 15 residues. CDR3: CASSQTSGSYNEQFF. In DNA, the CDR3 is TGTGCCAGCTCCCAGACTAGCGGATCCTACAATGAGCAGTTCTTC.

The gene calls are TRBV2 and TRBJ1-1; D gene uncertain. V was clipped by 4 bases and J by 0 bases, with 9 bases between them. Germline V lookup: CDR1 SNHLY, CDR2 FYNNEI. CDR3 size: 14 residues. The CDR3 DNA is TGTGCCAGCAGTGGAAGAGTAATGAACACTGAAGCTTTCTTT. Translation: CASSGRVMNTEAFF.

The chain combines TRBV5-1 with TRBJ1-4; weak D call: TRBD1 (5 bases). V was clipped by 5 bases and J by 5 bases, with 10 bases between them. From germline, CDR1 is SGHRS and CDR2 YFSETQ. The CDR3 sequence is 13 residues long. The CDR3 loop is CASSSGGNEKLFF. The CDR3, as DNA: TGCGCCAGCAGTTCCGGGGGGAATGAAAAACTGTTTTTT.

The V gene is TRBV10-2, the J gene TRBJ2-3; TRBD2 aligns across 16 bases. V was clipped by 6 bases and J by 0 bases; unmatched bases: 6. Germline V gives CDR1 WSHSY, CDR2 SAAADI. The CDR3 has 18 residues. CDR3 DNA sequence: TGCGCCAGCAGGGAGGGACTAGCGGGAGGGCCCAGCACAGATACGCAGTATTTT. Its protein is CASREGLAGGPSTDTQYF.

Comments on this clone: The same CDR3 is also encoded by other DNA sequences in this sample. This chain connects TRBV9 to TRBJ2-7, with 11 positions matching TRBD2. This CDR3 is built from 14 residues. CDR1 and CDR2 from the germline V gene are SGDLS and YYNGEE. The V gene end was trimmed by 3 bases and the J gene end by 2 bases; junction bases not matched to a gene: 1. CDR3 DNA sequence: TGTGCCAGCAGCGGTAGCGGGAGGGCCTACGAGCAGTACTTC. Its protein is CASSGSGRAYEQYF.

V is TRBV28 and J is TRBJ1-5; 7 bases map to TRBD1. V shed 6 bases, J shed 0 bases, and the junction held 11 bases outside the gene matches. Germline V gene lookup returns CDR1 MDHEN and CDR2 SYDVKM. This CDR3 contains 17 residues. The CDR3 DNA reads as TGTGCCAGCAGCTGGACAGGCGGAGTCCCTAGCAATCAGCCCCAGCATTTT. Translating gives CASSWTGGVPSNQPQHF.

This chain joins TRBV6-6 and TRBJ1-5; TRBD1 aligns across 11 bases. The CDR3 is 14 residues long. V dropped 8 bases and J dropped 6; count of bases not matched to a gene: 6. Germline V gene lookup returns CDR1 MNHNY and CDR2 SVGAGI (reference sequence). The CDR3 sequence is CASLGTGGRQPQHF. The CDR3 bases are TGTGCCAGCCTCGGGACAGGGGGACGTCAGCCCCAGCATTTT.